A selection of T cell receptor beta chains follows, all from one sample in a study of early T cells in non-severe SARS-CoV-2 infection. TCRdb analysed the 5' RACE reads with MiXCR anew, one entry per CDR3 protein. The repertoire includes tens of thousands of distinct CDR3 sequences, over 10% of them detected once, and about 5% sits in the top ten. Material for sequencing was whole blood. The receptors here all came from an adult who was a healthcare worker with PCR-confirmed SARS-CoV-2 infection or an uninfected control (not recorded which). CDR3s include the opening cysteine and the closing phenylalanine or tryptophan. A D gene is named only where the DNA matches it firmly. The listing skips clone size in some rows; elsewhere it reads once, few, many or a size class.

cdr3_nt	cdr3_aa	clone_size	d_call	v_call	j_call
TGTGCCATCAGGGGACTAGCGGGGGCCTACGAGCAGTACTTC	CAIRGLAGAYEQYF	.	TRBD2	TRBV10-3	TRBJ2-7
TGTGCCAGCAGTGTAGCGGGAGCAGGGGAGACCCAGTACTTC	CASSVAGAGETQYF	few	TRBD2	TRBV28	TRBJ2-5
TGCAGCGCGGCTTTTGGCCCAGATACGCAGTATTTT	CSAAFGPDTQYF	.	.	TRBV29-1	TRBJ2-3
TGCGCCACTGCCGGGGACAGGGACACCGGGGAGCCGTTTTTT	CATAGDRDTGEPFF	.	TRBD1	TRBV5-1	TRBJ2-2
TGTGCCAGCAGCGTAACCATCAGAGAAACTAACTATGGCTACACCTTC	CASSVTIRETNYGYTF	.	.	TRBV6-1	TRBJ1-2
TGTGCCAGCAGCCAACAGACAAGCCATAATTCACCCCTCCACTTT	CASSQQTSHNSPLHF	.	.	TRBV3-1	TRBJ1-6
TGCAGCGTTGGTGTCACTGAAGCTTTCTTT	CSVGVTEAFF	many	.	TRBV29-1	TRBJ1-1
TGTGCCAGCAGCCTTATGGACCAACTCGCTACGGGGGATACGCAGTATTTT	CASSLMDQLATGDTQYF	few	.	TRBV9	TRBJ2-3
TGTGCCATCAGTGGAAAGGGACAGTATGTCACTGAAGCTTTCTTT	CAISGKGQYVTEAFF	many	TRBD1	TRBV10-3	TRBJ1-1
TGTGCCAGTAGTGCGGGACAGTCCAATCAGCCCCAGCATTTT	CASSAGQSNQPQHF	.	TRBD1	TRBV19	TRBJ1-5
TGCAGTGCTAACTCCGGAGGGCGGGAGACCCAGTACTTC	CSANSGGRETQYF	few	.	TRBV20-1	TRBJ2-5
TGCAGCGTCCAGGGCGGTGGCACTGAAGCTTTCTTT	CSVQGGGTEAFF	few	.	TRBV29-1	TRBJ1-1
TGCGCCAGCATGGCAACTTTCAACACTGAAGCTTTCTTT	CASMATFNTEAFF	.	.	TRBV10-1	TRBJ1-1
TGTGCCAGCAGTTTTCAGGGATTTGTGGATACGCAGTATTTT	CASSFQGFVDTQYF	once	.	TRBV12-3/TRBV12-4	TRBJ2-3
TGTGCCAGCAGCTTAGCGGGGGCCTACGAGCAGTACTTC	CASSLAGAYEQYF	many	.	TRBV7-2	TRBJ2-7
TGCGCCAGCAGCCGTAGACAGGGGAAGGGACTAAAAAGCTCCTACAATGAGCAGTTCTTC	CASSRRQGKGLKSSYNEQFF	.	.	TRBV10-1	TRBJ2-1
TGTGCCAGCAGTGAGGGGACAGGGCGTCAGCCCCAGCATTTT	CASSEGTGRQPQHF	.	TRBD1	TRBV2	TRBJ1-5
TGCAGCGTTGGGGACAGGGGAGAGGAGCAGTACTTC	CSVGDRGEEQYF	few	TRBD1	TRBV29-1	TRBJ2-7
TGCAGCGTTAGACCCCGGGACTATGGCTACACCTTC	CSVRPRDYGYTF	.	.	TRBV29-1	TRBJ1-2
TGCAGCGTTGTTCGAGAAGGAAACACTGAAGCTTTCTTT	CSVVREGNTEAFF	few	.	TRBV29-1	TRBJ1-1
TGTGCCAGCACCGGACTAGCGGGAGGGTTAGGTAACACCGGGGAGCTGTTTTTT	CASTGLAGGLGNTGELFF	many	TRBD2	TRBV2	TRBJ2-2
TGTGCCAGCAGCCGTTCTGGGGGACAGTCCTACGAGCAGTACTTC	CASSRSGGQSYEQYF	many	.	TRBV21-1	TRBJ2-7
TGTGCCACCAGCAGAGAGAAAATCAACTATGGCTACACCTTC	CATSREKINYGYTF	.	.	TRBV15	TRBJ1-2
TGTGCCAGCAGTTTATCTCAGGACTATAGCAATCAGCCCCAGCATTTT	CASSLSQDYSNQPQHF	few	.	TRBV28	TRBJ1-5
TGCAGTGCTAGAAGTCAGGGGAAAGGCTATGGCTACACCTTC	CSARSQGKGYGYTF	.	.	TRBV20-1	TRBJ1-2
TGTGCCAGCAGCCTCTTCTTGAACACCGGGGAGCTGTTTTTT	CASSLFLNTGELFF	many	.	TRBV14	TRBJ2-2